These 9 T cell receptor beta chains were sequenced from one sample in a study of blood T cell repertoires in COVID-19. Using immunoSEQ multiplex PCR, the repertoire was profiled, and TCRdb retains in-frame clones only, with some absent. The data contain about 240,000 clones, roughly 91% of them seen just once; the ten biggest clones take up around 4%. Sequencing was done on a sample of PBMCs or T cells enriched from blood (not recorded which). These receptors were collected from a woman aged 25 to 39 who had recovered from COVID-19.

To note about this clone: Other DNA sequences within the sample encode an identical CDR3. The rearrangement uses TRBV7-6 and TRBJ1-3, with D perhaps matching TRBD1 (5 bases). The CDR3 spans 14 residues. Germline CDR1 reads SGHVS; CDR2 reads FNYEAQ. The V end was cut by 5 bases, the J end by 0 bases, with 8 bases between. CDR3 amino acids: CASSPRGSGNTIYF. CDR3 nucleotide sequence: TGTGCCAGCAGCCCAAGGGGCTCTGGAAACACCATATATTTT.

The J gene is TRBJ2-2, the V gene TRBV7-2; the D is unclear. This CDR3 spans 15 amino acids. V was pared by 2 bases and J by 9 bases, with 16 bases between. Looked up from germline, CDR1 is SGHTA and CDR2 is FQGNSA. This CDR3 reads CASSLPPSRRRELFF. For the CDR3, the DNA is TGTGCCAGCAGCTTACCGCCTAGTCGTAGGCGGGAGCTGTTTTTT.

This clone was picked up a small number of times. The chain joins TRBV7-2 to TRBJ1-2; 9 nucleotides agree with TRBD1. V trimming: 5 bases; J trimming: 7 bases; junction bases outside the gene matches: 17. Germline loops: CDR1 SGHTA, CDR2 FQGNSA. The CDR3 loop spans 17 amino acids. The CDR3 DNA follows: TGTGCCAGCAGCCCTTTTGGGATAAGGACAGGGGCGAGTGGCTACACCTTC. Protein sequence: CASSPFGIRTGASGYTF.

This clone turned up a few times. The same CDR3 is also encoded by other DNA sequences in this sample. CDR3: CASSLGGLYGYTF. In DNA, the CDR3 is TGTGCCAGCAGTTTGGGAGGTCTTTATGGCTACACCTTC. The V call is TRBV27, the J call TRBJ1-2; D remains unclear. The germline V gene has CDR1 MNHEY and CDR2 SMNVEV (reference sequence). The CDR3 has 13 residues. Deletions cut 3 bases from V and 5 bases from J, with 10 bases between.

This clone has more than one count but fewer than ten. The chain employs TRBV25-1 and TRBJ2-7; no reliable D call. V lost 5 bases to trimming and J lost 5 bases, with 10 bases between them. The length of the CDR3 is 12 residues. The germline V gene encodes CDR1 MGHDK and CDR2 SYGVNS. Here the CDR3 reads CASSSIDNEQYF. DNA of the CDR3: TGTGCCAGCAGTAGTATAGACAACGAGCAGTACTTC.

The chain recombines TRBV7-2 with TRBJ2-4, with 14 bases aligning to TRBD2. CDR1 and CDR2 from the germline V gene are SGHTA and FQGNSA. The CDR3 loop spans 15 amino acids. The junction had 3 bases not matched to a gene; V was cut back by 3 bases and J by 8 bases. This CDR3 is CASSFGTSGSYIQYF. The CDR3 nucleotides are TGTGCCAGCAGCTTTGGGACTAGCGGGAGTTACATTCAGTACTTC.

CDR3 residues: CASSQASAVNTIYF. In DNA, the CDR3 is TGTGCCAGCAGTCAGGCGTCGGCCGTAAACACCATATATTTT. The chain employs TRBV2 and TRBJ1-3; D is undetermined. Trimming took 5 bases from V and 6 from J, leaving 14 bases between them. Looked up from germline, CDR1 is SNHLY and CDR2 is FYNNEI. This CDR3 has 14 amino acids. Together with reference TRBV2 and TRBJ1-3, the CDR3 gives the full variable domain: EPEVTQTPSHQVTQMGQEVILRCVPISNHLYFYWYRQILGQKVEFLVSFYNNEISEKSEIFDDQFSVERPDGSNFTLKIRSTKLEDSAMYFCASSQASAVNTIYFGEGSWLTVV.

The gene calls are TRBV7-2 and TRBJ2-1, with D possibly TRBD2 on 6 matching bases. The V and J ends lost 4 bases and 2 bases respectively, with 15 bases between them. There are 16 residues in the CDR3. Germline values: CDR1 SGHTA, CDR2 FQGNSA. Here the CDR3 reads CASSSGPSETYNEQFF. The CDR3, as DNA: TGTGCCAGCAGCTCAGGCCCTAGCGAGACCTACAATGAGCAGTTCTTC.

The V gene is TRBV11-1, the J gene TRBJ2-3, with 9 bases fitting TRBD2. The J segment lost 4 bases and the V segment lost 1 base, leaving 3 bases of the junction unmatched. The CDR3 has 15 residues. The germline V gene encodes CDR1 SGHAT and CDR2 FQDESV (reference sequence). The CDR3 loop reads CASSLVGLAPDTQYF. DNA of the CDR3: TGTGCCAGCAGCTTAGTTGGACTAGCGCCAGATACGCAGTATTTT.